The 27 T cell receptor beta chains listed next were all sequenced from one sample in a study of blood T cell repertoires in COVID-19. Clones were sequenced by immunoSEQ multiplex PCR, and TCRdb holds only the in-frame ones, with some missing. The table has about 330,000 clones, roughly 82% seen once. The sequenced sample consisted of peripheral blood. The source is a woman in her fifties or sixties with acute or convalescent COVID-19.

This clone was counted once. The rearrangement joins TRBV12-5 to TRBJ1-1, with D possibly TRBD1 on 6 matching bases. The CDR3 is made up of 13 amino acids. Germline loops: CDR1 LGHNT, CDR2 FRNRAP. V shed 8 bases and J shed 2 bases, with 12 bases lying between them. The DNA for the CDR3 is TGTGCTAGTAGTCAACAGGGAAACACTGAAGCTTTCTTT. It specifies CASSQQGNTEAFF.

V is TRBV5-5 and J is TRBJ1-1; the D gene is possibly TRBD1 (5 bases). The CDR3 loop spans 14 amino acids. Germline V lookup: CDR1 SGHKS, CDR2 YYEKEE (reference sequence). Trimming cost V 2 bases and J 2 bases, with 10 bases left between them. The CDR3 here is CASSLTGDNTEAFF. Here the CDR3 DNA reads TGTGCCAGCAGCTTAACAGGAGATAACACTGAAGCTTTCTTT.

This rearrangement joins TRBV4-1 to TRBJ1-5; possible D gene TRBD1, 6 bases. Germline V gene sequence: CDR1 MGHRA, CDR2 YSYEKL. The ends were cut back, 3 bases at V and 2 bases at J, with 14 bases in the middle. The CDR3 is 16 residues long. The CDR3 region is CASSQRGGLGNQPQHF. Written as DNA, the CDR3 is TGCGCCAGCAGCCAGAGAGGGGGTCTTGGCAATCAGCCCCAGCATTTT.

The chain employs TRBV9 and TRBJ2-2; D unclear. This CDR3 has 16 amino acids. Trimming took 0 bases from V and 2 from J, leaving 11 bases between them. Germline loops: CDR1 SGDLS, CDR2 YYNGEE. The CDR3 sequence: CASSVVAGINTGELFF. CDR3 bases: TGTGCCAGCAGCGTAGTGGCAGGTATTAACACCGGGGAGCTGTTTTTT.

CDR3 bases: TGCGCCAGCAGTGATCAACTAGCGGTATACGAGCAGTACTTC. Encoded protein: CASSDQLAVYEQYF. This sequence joins TRBV10-1 and TRBJ2-7, with TRBD2 identical over 8 bases. CDR1 is WNHNN and CDR2 is SYGVQD in the germline V gene (reference sequence). V shed 3 bases and J 4 bases; nucleotides not matched to a gene: 5. CDR3 size: 14 residues.

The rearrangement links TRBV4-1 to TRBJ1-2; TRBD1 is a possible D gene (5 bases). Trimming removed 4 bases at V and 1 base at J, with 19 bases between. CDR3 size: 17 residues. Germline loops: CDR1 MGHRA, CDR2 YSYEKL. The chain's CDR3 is CASSPEGPTVGNYGYTF. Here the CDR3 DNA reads TGCGCCAGCAGCCCAGAGGGGCCGACAGTCGGTAACTATGGCTACACCTTC.

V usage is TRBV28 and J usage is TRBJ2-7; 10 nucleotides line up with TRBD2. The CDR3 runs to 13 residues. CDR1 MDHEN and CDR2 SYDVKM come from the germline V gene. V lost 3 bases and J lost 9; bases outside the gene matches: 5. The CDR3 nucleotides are TGTGCCAGCAGTTTGGCTAGCGGGAGCGGGCAGTACTTC. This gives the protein CASSLASGSGQYF.

The CDR3 DNA sequence: TGTGCCACCAGTGATTGGCTCCAGGAAGAGACCCAGTACTTC. As protein: CATSDWLQEETQYF. The chain couples TRBV24-1 to TRBJ2-5; D ambiguous. The ends were cut back, 2 bases at V and 3 bases at J, with 9 bases in the middle. The CDR3 totals 14 residues. Germline V gene data show CDR1 as KGHDR and CDR2 as SFDVKD.

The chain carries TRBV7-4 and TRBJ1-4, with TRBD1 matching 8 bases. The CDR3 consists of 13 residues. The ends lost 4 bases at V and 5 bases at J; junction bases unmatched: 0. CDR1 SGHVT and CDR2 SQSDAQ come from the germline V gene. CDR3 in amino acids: CASSWTGNEKLFF. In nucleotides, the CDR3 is TGTGCCAGCAGCTGGACAGGGAATGAAAAACTGTTTTTT.

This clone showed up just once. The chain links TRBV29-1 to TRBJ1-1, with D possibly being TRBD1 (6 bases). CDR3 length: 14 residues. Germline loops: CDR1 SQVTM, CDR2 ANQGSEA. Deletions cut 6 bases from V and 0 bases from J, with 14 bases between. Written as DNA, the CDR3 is TGCAGCGTCAAGGACAGCACCGTGAACACTGAAGCTTTCTTT. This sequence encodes CSVKDSTVNTEAFF.

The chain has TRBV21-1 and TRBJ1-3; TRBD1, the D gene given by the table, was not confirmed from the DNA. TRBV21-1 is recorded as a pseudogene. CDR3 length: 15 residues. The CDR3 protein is CASSNYRDSGNTIYF. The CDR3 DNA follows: TGTGCCAGCAGCAATTACAGGGACTCTGGAAACACCATATATTTT.

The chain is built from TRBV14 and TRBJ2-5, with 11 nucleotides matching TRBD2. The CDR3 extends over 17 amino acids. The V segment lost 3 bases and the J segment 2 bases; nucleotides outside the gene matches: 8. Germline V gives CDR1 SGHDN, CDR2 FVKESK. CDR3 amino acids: CASSQKRGLADQETQYF. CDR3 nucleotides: TGTGCCAGCAGCCAGAAGAGGGGACTAGCGGATCAAGAGACCCAGTACTTC.

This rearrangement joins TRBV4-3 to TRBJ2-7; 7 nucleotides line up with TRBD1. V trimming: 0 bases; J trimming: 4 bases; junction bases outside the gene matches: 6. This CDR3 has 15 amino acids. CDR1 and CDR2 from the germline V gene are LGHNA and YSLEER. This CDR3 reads CASSQDIRGTYEQYF. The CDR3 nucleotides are TGCGCCAGCAGCCAAGATATCAGGGGGACGTACGAGCAGTACTTC.

Here the CDR3 reads CASSPLTGVNNSPLHF. The CDR3, as DNA: TGTGCCAGCAGCCCCCTTACAGGGGTTAATAATTCACCCCTCCACTTT. V usage is TRBV7-8 and J usage is TRBJ1-6, with 7 bases identical to TRBD1. V shed 5 bases and J 5 bases; nucleotides not matched to a gene: 9. The CDR3 consists of 16 residues. Germline CDR1 is SGHVS and CDR2 is FQNEAQ.

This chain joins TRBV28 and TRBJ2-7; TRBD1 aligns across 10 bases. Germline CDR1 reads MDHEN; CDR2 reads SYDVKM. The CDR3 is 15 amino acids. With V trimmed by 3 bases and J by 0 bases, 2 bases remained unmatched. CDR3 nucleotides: TGTGCCAGCAGTTTTGGGACAGGGGTCTCCTACGAGCAGTACTTC. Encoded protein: CASSFGTGVSYEQYF.

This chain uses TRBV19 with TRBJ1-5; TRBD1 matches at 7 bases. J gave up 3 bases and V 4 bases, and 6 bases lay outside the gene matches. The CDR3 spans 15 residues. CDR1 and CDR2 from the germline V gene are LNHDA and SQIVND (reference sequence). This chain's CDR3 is CASSTTGQNNQPQHF. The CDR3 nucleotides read TGTGCCAGTAGTACGACAGGGCAAAACAATCAGCCCCAGCATTTT. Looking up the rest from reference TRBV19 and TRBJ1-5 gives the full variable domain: DGGITQSPKYLFRKEGQNVTLSCEQNLNHDAMYWYRQDPGQGLRLIYYSQIVNDFQKGDIAEGYSVSREKKESFPLTVTSAQKNPTAFYLCASSTTGQNNQPQHFGDGTRLSIL.

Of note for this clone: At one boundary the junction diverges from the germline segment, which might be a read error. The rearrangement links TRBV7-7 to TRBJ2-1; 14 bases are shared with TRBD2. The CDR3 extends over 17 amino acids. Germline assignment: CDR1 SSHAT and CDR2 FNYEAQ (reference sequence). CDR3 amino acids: CASSRLAGGLGYNEQFF. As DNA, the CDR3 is TGTGCTAGCAGCCGACTAGCGGGAGGGTTGGGTTACAATGAGCAGTTCTTC.

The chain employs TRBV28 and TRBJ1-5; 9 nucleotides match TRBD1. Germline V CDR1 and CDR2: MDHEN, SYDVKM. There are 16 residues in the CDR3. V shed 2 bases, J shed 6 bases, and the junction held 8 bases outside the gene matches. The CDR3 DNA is TGTGCCAGCAGTTTAAAGGACAGGGGTTTTCGTCAGCCCCAGCATTTT. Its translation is CASSLKDRGFRQPQHF.

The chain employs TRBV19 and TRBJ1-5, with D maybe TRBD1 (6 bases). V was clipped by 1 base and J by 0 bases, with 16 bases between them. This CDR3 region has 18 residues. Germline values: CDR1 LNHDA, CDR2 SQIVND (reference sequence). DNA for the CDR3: TGTGCCAGTAGTATAGTGGGGACACCAATTTATAGCAATCAGCCCCAGCATTTT. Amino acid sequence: CASSIVGTPIYSNQPQHF.

The DNA for the CDR3 is TGTGCCACCAGTGCAAACCCGGGACTAGCAGCCAACACCGGGGAGCTGTTTTTT. Its translation: CATSANPGLAANTGELFF. The chain is built from TRBV24-1 and TRBJ2-2; 9 bases match TRBD2. Unmatched junction bases numbered 11, after V lost 5 bases and J lost 2 bases. The CDR3 contains 18 residues. Germline V gene data show CDR1 as KGHDR and CDR2 as SFDVKD.

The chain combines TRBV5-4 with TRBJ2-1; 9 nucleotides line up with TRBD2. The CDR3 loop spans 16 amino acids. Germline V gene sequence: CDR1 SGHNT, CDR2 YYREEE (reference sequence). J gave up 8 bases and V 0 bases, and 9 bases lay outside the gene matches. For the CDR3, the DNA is TGTGCCAGCAGCTTGGGCCCCCGCGGGAGGGCGGATGAGCAGTTCTTC. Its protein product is CASSLGPRGRADEQFF.

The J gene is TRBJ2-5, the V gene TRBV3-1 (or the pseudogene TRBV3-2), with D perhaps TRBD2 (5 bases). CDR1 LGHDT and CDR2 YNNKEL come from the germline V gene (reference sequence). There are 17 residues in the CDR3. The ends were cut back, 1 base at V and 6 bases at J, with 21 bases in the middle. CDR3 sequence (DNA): TGTGCCAGCAGCCAAGTGGATGCGAGCAGGCTCGGGAAGACCCAGTACTTC. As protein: CASSQVDASRLGKTQYF.

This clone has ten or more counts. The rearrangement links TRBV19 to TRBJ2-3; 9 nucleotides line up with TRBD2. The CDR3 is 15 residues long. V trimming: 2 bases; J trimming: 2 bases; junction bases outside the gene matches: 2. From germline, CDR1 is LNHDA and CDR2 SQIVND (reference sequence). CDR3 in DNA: TGTGCCAGTAGTATATCTAGCGGGGACACAGATACGCAGTATTTT. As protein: CASSISSGDTDTQYF.

The CDR3 nucleotides are TGTGCCAGCAGTTTACAAGCAAACACCATATATTTT. Protein sequence: CASSLQANTIYF. The rearrangement joins TRBV12-3 or TRBV12-4 to TRBJ1-3; D is undetermined. The CDR3 contains 12 residues. V was pared by 2 bases and J by 6 bases, with 5 bases between.

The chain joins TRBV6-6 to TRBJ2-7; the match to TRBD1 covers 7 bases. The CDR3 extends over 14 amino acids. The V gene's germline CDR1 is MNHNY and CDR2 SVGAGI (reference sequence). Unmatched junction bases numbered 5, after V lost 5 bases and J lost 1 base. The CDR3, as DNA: TGTGCCAGCAGTAAGACAGGGCAATCCTACGAGCAGTACTTC. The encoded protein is CASSKTGQSYEQYF.

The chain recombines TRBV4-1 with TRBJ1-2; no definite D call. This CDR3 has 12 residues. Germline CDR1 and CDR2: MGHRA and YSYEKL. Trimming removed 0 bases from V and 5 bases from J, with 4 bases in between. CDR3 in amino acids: CASSQDPYGYTF. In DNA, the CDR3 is TGCGCCAGCAGCCAAGATCCTTATGGCTACACCTTC.

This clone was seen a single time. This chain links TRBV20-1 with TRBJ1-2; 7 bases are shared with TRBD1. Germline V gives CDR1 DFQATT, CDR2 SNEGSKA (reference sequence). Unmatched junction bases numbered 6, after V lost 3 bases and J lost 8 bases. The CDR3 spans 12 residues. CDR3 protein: CSASEGAGGYTF. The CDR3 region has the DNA TGCAGTGCTAGTGAGGGGGCAGGGGGCTACACCTTC.